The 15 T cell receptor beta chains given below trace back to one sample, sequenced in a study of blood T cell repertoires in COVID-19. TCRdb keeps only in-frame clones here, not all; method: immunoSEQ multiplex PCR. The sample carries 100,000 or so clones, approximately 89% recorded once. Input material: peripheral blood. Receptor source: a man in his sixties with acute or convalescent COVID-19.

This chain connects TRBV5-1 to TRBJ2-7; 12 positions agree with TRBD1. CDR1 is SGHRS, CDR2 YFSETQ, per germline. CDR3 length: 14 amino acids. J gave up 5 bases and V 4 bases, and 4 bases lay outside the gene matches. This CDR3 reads CASSRGQGADEQYF. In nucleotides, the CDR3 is TGCGCCAGCAGCCGGGGACAGGGGGCGGACGAGCAGTACTTC.

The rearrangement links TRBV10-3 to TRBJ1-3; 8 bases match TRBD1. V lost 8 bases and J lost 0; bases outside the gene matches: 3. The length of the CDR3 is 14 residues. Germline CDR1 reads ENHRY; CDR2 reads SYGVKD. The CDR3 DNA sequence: TGTGCCATCGGGGACAGGAACTCTGGAAACACCATATATTTT. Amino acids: CAIGDRNSGNTIYF.

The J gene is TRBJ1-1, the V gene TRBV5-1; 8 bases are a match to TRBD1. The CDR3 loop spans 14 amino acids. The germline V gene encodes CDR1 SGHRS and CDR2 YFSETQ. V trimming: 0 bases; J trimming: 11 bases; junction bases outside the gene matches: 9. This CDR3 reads CASSLAGQAGSAFF. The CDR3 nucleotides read TGCGCCAGCAGCTTGGCGGGACAGGCAGGTTCGGCTTTCTTT.

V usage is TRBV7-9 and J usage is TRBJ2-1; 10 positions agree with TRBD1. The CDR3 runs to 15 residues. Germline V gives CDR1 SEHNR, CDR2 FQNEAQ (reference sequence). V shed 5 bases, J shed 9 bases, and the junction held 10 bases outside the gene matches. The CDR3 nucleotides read TGTGCCAGCAGCGAACCGGGACAGGGGAAAGGTGAGCAGTTCTTC. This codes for CASSEPGQGKGEQFF.

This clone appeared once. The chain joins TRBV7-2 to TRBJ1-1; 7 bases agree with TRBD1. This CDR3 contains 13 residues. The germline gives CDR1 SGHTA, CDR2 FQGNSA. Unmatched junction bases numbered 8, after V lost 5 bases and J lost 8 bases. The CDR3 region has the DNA TGTGCCAGCAGCGAATCGACAGGGCGAGAAGCTTTCTTT. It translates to CASSESTGREAFF.

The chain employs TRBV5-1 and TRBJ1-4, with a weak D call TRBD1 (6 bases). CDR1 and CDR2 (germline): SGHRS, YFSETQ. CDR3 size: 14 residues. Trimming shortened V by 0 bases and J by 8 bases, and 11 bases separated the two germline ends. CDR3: CASSLDRVGEKLFF. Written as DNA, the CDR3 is TGCGCCAGCAGCTTGGACAGGGTTGGGGAAAAACTGTTTTTT. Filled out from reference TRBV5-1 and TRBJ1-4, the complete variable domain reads KAGVTQTPRYLIKTRGQQVTLSCSPISGHRSVSWYQQTPGQGLQFLFEYFSETQRNKGNFPGRFSGRQFSNSRSEMNVSTLELGDSALYLCASSLDRVGEKLFFGSGTQLSVL.

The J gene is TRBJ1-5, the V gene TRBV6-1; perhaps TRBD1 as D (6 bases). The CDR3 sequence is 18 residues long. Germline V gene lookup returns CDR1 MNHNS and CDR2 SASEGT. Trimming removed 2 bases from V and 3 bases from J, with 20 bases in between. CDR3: CASSENRQGKFINQPQHF. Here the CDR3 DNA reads TGTGCCAGCAGTGAAAATCGGCAGGGGAAGTTTATCAATCAGCCCCAGCATTTT.

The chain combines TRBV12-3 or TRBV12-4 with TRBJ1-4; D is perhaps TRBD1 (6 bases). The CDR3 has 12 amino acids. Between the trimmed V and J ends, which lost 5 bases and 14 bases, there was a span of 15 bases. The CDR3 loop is CASSPGTLRLFF. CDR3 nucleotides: TGTGCCAGCAGTCCAGGGACATTAAGGCTGTTTTTT.

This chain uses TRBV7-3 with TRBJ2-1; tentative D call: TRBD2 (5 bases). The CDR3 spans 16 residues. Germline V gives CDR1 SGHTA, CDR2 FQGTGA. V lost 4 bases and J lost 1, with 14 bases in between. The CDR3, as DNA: TGTGCCAGCAGCTCAAAAGGAGGCCCTTCCTACAATGAGCAGTTCTTC. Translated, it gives CASSSKGGPSYNEQFF.

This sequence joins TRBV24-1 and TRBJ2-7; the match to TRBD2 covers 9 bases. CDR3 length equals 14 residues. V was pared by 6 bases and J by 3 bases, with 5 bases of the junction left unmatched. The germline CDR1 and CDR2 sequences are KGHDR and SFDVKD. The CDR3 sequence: CATSPTAGGYEQYF. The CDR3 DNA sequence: TGTGCCACCAGTCCAACAGCGGGAGGCTACGAGCAGTACTTC.

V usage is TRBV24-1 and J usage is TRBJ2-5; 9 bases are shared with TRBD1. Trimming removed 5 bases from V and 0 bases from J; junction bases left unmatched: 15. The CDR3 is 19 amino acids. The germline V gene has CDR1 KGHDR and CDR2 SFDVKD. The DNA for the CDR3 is TGTGCCACCAGTGCCCCCCCGGGGACAGGGAAAGCAAACCAAGAGACCCAGTACTTC. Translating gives CATSAPPGTGKANQETQYF.

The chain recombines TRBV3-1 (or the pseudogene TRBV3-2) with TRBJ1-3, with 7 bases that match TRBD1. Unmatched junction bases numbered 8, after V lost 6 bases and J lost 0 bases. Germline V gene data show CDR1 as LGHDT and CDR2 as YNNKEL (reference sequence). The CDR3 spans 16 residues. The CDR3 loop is CASSSYRDSSGNTIYF. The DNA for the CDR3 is TGTGCCAGCAGTTCCTACCGGGACAGCTCTGGAAACACCATATATTTT.

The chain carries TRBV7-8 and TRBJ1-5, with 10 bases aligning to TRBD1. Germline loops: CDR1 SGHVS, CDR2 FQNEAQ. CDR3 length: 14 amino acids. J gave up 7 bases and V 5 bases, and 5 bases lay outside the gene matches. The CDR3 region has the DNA TGTGCCAGCAGCCCGACAGGGGGCGGCCAGCCCCAGCATTTT. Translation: CASSPTGGGQPQHF.

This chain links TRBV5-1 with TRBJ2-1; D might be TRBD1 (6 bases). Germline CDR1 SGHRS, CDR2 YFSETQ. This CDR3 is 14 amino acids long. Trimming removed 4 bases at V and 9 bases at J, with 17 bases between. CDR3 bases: TGCGCCAGCAGCCCAGGGGTAGACTTGAGTGAGCAGTTCTTC. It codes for CASSPGVDLSEQFF.

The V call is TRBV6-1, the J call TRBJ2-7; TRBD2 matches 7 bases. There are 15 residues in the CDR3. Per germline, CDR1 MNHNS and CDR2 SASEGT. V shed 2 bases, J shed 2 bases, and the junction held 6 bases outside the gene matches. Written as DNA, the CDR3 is TGTGCCAGCAGTGAATCGTCGGGGGGAACCTACGAGCAGTACTTC. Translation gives CASSESSGGTYEQYF.